Here is one T cell receptor beta chain with its context. This sample was taken from a study of T cells in Graves' hyperthyroidism and ophthalmopathy. For the diagnoses, clinical symptoms, serum thyroxine and TRAb, thyroid ultrasound and orbital computed tomography were used. Germline CDR1 is MNHNS and CDR2 is SASEGT. V lost 6 bases, J lost 5 bases, and 19 bases lay in between. The CDR3 totals 15 residues. Template material for amplifying TCR beta CDR3 regions consisted of RNA transcripts. RT-PCR in the first round (using the HTBI primer set) targeted the TCR CDR3. TCRdb reprocessed the multiplex PCR reads via MiXCR and lists one record per CDR3 protein. The data hold a few hundred thousand distinct CDR3 sequences, with more than 15% observed a single time.

This TCR was recovered from a woman younger than 30 with Graves' hyperthyroidism. Material for sequencing was blood. This chain uses TRBV6-1 with TRBJ1-2, with D tentatively TRBD1 (5 bases). CDR3 amino acids: CASSHGGDVEYGYTF. Written as DNA, the CDR3 is TGTGCCAGCAGCCACGGGGGAGACGTGGAATATGGCTACACCTTC.